A single sample is the source of the 5 T cell receptor beta chains below, sequenced in a study of cytomegalovirus exposure and HLA in healthy donors. The PCR employed 60 Vbeta primers together with 13 Jbeta primers. Some clones are missing from TCRdb's copy, which holds only in-frame ones; the method was immunoSEQ multiplex PCR. The top ten clones hold roughly an eighth of a sample with about 82,000 clones, roughly 80% of them seen once. Sequences were obtained from PBMCs. The receptors here all came from a human donor in good health.

This clone has only a few counts. The rearrangement joins TRBV4-1 to TRBJ2-4; 12 bases match TRBD1. The CDR3 is 19 residues long. Germline values: CDR1 MGHRA, CDR2 YSYEKL. V lost 1 base to trimming and J lost 8 bases; unmatched junction nucleotides: 15. The DNA of the CDR3 is TGCGCCAGCAGCCAAGGGGCCCCGGGACAGGGGGCCACCAGTTACATTCAGTACTTC. Its translation is CASSQGAPGQGATSYIQYF.

The rearrangement uses TRBV13 and TRBJ2-7; 12 nucleotides line up with TRBD2. CDR1 is PRHDT, CDR2 FYEKMQ, per germline (reference sequence). Trimming took 5 bases from V and 3 from J; bases not matched to a gene: 8. The CDR3 spans 16 residues. The CDR3 nucleotides are TGTGCCAGCAGCCAACGACTAGCGGGGGACCTCTACGAGCAGTACTTC. This translates into CASSQRLAGDLYEQYF.

This rearrangement joins TRBV2 to TRBJ1-6, with D possibly TRBD1 on 5 matching bases. CDR3 length equals 16 residues. Germline values: CDR1 SNHLY, CDR2 FYNNEI. V gave up 7 bases and J gave up 8 bases, with 21 bases separating them. CDR3 amino acids: CASNPARGSEDSPLHF. Here the CDR3 DNA reads TGTGCCAGCAACCCCGCTAGGGGAAGTGAAGATTCACCCCTCCACTTT.

A single count supports this clone. At one end the junction does not follow the germline gene, possibly because of a read error. V usage is TRBV5-6 and J usage is TRBJ1-2; the match to TRBD1 covers 8 bases. This CDR3 is 16 amino acids long. Germline V lookup: CDR1 SGHDT, CDR2 YYEEEE. CDR3 DNA: TGTGCCAGCAGCTGGGAAGACAGGGGATTTAACTATGGCTACCCCTTC. This sequence encodes CASSWEDRGFNYGYPF.

The rearrangement joins TRBV19 to TRBJ1-4, with D unclear. There are 15 residues in the CDR3. CDR1 LNHDA and CDR2 SQIVND come from the germline V gene (reference sequence). V gave up 5 bases and J gave up 1 base, with 11 bases separating them. CDR3 in DNA: TGTGCCAGTAGTTCAACCGGGAGAACTAATGAAAAACTGTTTTTT. Amino acid sequence: CASSSTGRTNEKLFF.